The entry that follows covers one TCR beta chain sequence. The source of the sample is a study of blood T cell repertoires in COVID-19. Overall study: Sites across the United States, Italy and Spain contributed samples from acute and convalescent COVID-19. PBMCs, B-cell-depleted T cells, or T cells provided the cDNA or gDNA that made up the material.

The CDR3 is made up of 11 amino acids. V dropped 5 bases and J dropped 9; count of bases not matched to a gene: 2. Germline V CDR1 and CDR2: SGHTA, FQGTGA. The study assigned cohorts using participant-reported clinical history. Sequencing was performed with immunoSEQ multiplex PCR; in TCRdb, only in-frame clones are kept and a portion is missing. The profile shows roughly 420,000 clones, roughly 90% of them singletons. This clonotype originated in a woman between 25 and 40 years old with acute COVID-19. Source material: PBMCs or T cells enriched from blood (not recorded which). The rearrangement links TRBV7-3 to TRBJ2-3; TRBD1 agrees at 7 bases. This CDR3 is CASSETGTQYF. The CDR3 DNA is TGTGCCAGCAGCGAGACAGGGACGCAGTATTTT.